The sequence of this T cell receptor (beta chain) was determined in a study of T cell repertoires in ileal Crohn's disease. Study findings and constraints: All patients with clonality above 26.8% had endoscopic recurrence. Compared with CD4 T cells, sorted CD8 cells carried more expanded clones.

This table comes from immunoSEQ multiplex PCR, and its TCRdb copy is limited to in-frame clones, with some not included. The sample has over 5,000 clones, approximately 85% seen once. As concerns this clone: What it recognizes is unknown.

The receptor comes from an adult with Crohn's disease. The specimen was ileal tissue.

The CDR3 spells CASSPDFGAYYGYTF. The CDR3 nucleotides are TGTGCCAGCAGCCCAGACTTCGGGGCTTACTATGGCTACACCTTC. The chain has TRBV9 and TRBJ1-2; possibly TRBD1 for D (5 bases). The CDR3 loop spans 15 amino acids. Trimming took off 4 bases at V and 3 bases at J, with 16 bases between the two ends. Germline V lookup: CDR1 SGDLS, CDR2 YYNGEE.